This T cell receptor beta chain is drawn from a study of response to subunit inactivated influenza vaccine. Germline V gene data show CDR1 as LGHNA and CDR2 as YSLEER. The CDR3 runs 14 residues. Trimming left V 0 bases short and J 5 bases short, with 11 bases between. This clonotype was picked up a small number of times. One entry per CDR3 protein results from TCRdb running MiXCR on the RT-PCR reads. Here the sample spans more than 500,000 distinct CDR3 sequences, approximately 11% being singletons. The sample was also reused in another study, on T cells expressing NK-cell markers. This second report adds: Researchers built TCR beta cDNA using 5'RACE template switching with UMIs.

The sample here was PBMCs from blood, taken on the day of vaccination. The receptor comes from a man between 45 and 60 years old who received an inactivated influenza vaccine. The chain links TRBV4-3 to TRBJ2-7; no reliable D call. CDR3 nucleotides: TGCGCCAGCAGCCAAGAATTAGGGTTCAACGAGCAGTACTTC. The encoded protein is CASSQELGFNEQYF.